A single T cell receptor (beta chain) is shown here with its context. What it recognizes is unknown. CDR3 length equals 14 residues. Germline V CDR1 and CDR2: GTSNPN, SVGIG (reference sequence). The V and J ends lost 4 bases and 3 bases respectively, with 13 bases between them. Time point specified: recipient sample about 28 days before transplant, after cytoreduction. This entry is derived from a study of T cell clonotyping in hematopoietic cell transplantation. The overall study: Cytoreduction preceded collection of pretransplant recipient samples.

Using immunoSEQ multiplex PCR, the repertoire was profiled, and TCRdb retains in-frame clones only, with some absent. The sample contains about 36,000 clones, 85% to 95% of which appear only once. Study results and caveats: Broader posttransplant TCR repertoire diversity was predicted by graft donor and pretransplant recipient Inverse Simpson Index values.

This sequence joins TRBV30 and TRBJ1-5; a weak D match, TRBD1 (6 bases). Sequenced here: peripheral blood mononuclear cells, sampled before stem cell transplant. This TCR came from a man in his forties with chronic myeloid leukemia. Some clones in this sample may be carry-over from other donors' samples. The CDR3 sequence is CAWTPTGTNQPQHF. CDR3 coding DNA: TGTGCCTGGACCCCAACAGGGACCAATCAGCCCCAGCATTTT.